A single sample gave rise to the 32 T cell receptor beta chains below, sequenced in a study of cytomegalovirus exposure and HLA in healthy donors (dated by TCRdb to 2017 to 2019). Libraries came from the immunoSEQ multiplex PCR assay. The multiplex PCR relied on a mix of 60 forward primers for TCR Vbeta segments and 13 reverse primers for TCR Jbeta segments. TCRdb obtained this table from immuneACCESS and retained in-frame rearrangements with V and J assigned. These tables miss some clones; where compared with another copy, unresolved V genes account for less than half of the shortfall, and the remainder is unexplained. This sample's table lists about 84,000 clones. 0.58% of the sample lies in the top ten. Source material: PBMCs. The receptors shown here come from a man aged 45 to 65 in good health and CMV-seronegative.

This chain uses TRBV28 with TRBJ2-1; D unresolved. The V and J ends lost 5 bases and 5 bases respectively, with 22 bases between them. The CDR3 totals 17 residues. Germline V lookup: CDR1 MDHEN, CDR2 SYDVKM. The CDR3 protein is CASSPSWATHTHNEQFF. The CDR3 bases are TGTGCCAGCAGTCCAAGTTGGGCGACACACACACACAATGAGCAGTTCTTC.

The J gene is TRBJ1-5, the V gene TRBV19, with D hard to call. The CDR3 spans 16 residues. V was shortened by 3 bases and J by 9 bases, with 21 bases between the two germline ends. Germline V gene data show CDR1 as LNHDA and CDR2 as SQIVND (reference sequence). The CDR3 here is CASSIFRAPYQWPQHF. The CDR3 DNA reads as TGTGCCAGTAGTATCTTTCGAGCCCCGTATCAATGGCCCCAGCATTTT.

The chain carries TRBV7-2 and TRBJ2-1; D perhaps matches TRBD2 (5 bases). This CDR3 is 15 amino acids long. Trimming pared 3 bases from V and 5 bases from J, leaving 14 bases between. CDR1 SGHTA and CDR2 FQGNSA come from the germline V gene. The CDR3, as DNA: TGTGCCAGCAGCTTGGGAGCCCTACCTCACAATGAGCAGTTCTTC. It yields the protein CASSLGALPHNEQFF.

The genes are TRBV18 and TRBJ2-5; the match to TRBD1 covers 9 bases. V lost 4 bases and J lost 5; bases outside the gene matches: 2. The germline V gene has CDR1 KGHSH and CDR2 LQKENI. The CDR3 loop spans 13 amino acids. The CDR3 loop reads CASSQGQGETQYF. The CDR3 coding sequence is TGTGCCAGCTCACAGGGACAGGGCGAGACCCAGTACTTC.

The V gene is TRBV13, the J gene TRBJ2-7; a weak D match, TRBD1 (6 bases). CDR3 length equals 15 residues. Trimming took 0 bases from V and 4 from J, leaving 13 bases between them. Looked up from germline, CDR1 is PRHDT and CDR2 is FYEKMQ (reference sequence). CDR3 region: CASSLGLAQGYEQYF. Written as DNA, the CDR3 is TGTGCCAGCAGCTTAGGCCTAGCCCAGGGGTACGAGCAGTACTTC.

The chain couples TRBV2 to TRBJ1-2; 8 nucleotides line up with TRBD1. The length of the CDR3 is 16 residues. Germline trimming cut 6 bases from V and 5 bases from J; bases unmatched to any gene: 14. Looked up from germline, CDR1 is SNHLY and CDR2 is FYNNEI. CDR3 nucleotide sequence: TGTGCCAGCAGCGATGTCCAAACAGGGGGGCGGTATGGCTACACCTTC. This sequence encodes CASSDVQTGGRYGYTF.

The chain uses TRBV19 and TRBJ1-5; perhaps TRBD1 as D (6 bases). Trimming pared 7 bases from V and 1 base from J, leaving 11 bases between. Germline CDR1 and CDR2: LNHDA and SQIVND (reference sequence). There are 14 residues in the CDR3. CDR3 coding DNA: TGTGCCAGTACCTGGGACACGAGCAATCAGCCCCAGCATTTT. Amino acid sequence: CASTWDTSNQPQHF.

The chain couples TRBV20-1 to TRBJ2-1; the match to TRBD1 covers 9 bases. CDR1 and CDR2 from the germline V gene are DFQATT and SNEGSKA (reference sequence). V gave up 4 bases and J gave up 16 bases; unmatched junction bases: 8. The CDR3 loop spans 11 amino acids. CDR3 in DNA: TGCAGTGCTACGGGGGACAGGGTGAGATTCTTC. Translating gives CSATGDRVRFF.

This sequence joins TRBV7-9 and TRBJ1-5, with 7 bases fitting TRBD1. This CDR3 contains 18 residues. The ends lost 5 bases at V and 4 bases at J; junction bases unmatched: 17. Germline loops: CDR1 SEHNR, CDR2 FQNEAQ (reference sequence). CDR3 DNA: TGTGCCAGCAGCCCAGGGGACAGTCCTTTGGGTCCTAATCAGCCCCAGCATTTT. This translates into CASSPGDSPLGPNQPQHF.

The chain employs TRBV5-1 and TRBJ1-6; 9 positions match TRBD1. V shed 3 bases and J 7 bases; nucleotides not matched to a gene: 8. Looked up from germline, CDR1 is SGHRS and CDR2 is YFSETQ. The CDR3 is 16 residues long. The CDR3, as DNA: TGCGCCAGCAGCTCCCGAGGGGACAGGGTGAATTCACCCCTCCACTTT. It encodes CASSSRGDRVNSPLHF.

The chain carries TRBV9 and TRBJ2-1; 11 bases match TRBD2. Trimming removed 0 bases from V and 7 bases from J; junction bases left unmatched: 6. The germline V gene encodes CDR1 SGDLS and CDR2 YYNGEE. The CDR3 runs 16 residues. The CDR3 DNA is TGTGCCAGCAGCGTAGGGCTAGCGGGGGGTGAAAATGAGCAGTTCTTC. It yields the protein CASSVGLAGGENEQFF.

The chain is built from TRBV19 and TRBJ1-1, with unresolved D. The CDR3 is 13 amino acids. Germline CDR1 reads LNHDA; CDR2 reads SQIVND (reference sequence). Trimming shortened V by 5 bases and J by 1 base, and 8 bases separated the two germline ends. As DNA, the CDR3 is TGTGCCAGTAGTTTCCAGGCGAACACTGAAGCTTTCTTT. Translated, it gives CASSFQANTEAFF.

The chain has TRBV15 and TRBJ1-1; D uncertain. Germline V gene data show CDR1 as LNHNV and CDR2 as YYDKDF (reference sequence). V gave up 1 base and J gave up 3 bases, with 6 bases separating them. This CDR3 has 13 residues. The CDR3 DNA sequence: TGTGCCACCAGCAGAGTACTGGACACTGAAGCTTTCTTT. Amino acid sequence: CATSRVLDTEAFF.

The CDR3 DNA reads as TGTGCCAGTAGTATGGGCTCCCCGGGACAGGGACACTATGGCTACACCTTC. The encoded protein is CASSMGSPGQGHYGYTF. The chain employs TRBV19 and TRBJ1-2; 9 bases fit TRBD1. Per the germline V gene, CDR1 is LNHDA and CDR2 is SQIVND (reference sequence). J gave up 3 bases and V 3 bases, and 11 bases lay outside the gene matches. CDR3 length equals 17 residues.

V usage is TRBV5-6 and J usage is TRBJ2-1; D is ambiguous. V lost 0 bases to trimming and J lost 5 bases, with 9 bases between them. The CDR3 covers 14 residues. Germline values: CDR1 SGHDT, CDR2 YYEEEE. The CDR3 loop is CASSLAWANNEQFF. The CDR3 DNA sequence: TGTGCCAGCAGCTTGGCCTGGGCAAACAATGAGCAGTTCTTC. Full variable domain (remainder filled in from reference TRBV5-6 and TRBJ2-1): DAGVTQSPTHLIKTRGQQVTLRCSPKSGHDTVSWYQQALGQGPQFIFQYYEEEERQRGNFPDRFSGHQFPNYSSELNVNALLLGDSALYLCASSLAWANNEQFFGPGTRLTVL.

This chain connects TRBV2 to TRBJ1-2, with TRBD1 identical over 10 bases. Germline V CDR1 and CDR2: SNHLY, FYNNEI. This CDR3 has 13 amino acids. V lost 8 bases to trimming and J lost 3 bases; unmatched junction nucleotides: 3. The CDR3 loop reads CASRDRGHYGYTF. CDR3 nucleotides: TGTGCCAGCCGGGACAGGGGACACTATGGCTACACCTTC.

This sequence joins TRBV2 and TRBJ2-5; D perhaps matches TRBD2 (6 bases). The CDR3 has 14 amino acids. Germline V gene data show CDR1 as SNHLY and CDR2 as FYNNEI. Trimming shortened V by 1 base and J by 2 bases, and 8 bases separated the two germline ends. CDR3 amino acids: CASSEGLAQETQYF. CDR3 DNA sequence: TGTGCCAGCAGTGAAGGTCTAGCGCAAGAGACCCAGTACTTC.

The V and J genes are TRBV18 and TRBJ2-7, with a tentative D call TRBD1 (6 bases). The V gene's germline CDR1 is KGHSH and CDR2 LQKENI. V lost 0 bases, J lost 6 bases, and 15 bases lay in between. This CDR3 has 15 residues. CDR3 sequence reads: CASSPPNRASGEQYF. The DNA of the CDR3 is TGTGCCAGCTCACCACCAAACAGGGCATCCGGCGAGCAGTACTTC.

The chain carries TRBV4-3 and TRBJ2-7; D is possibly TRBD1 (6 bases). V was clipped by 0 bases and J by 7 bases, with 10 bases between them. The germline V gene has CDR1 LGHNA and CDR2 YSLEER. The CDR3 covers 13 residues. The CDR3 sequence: CASSQEDSREQYF. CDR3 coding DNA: TGCGCCAGCAGCCAAGAGGACAGTCGAGAGCAGTACTTC.

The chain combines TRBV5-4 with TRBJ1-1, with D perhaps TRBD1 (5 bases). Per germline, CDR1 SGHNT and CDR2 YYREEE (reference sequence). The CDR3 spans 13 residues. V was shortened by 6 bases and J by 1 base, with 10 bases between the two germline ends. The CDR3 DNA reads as TGTGCCAGCACCCTGGGGGGGAACACTGAAGCTTTCTTT. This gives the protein CASTLGGNTEAFF.

The CDR3 protein is CASSPPSQETQYF. The CDR3 coding sequence is TGTGCCAGCTCACCACCGTCTCAAGAGACCCAGTACTTC. The chain uses TRBV18 and TRBJ2-5; D remains ambiguous. Trimming took off 0 bases at V and 2 bases at J, with 4 bases between the two ends. Per the germline V gene, CDR1 is KGHSH and CDR2 is LQKENI. The CDR3 has 13 amino acids.

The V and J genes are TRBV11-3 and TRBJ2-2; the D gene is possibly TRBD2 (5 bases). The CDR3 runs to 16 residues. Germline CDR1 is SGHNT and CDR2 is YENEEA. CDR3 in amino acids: CATQLNIGVNTGELFF. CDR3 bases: TGTGCTACGCAGCTTAACATCGGGGTGAACACCGGGGAGCTGTTTTTT.

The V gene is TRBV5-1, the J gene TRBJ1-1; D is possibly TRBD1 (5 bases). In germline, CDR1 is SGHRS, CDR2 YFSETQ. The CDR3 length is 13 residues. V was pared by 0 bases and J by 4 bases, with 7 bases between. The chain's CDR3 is CASSLGGVTEAFF. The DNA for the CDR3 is TGCGCCAGCAGCTTGGGGGGGGTCACTGAAGCTTTCTTT.

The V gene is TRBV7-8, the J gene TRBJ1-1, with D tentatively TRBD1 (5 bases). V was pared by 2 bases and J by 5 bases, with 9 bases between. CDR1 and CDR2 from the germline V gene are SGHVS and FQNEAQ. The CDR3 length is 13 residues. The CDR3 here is CASSLQGETEAFF. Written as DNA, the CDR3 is TGTGCCAGCAGCTTACAGGGTGAAACTGAAGCTTTCTTT.

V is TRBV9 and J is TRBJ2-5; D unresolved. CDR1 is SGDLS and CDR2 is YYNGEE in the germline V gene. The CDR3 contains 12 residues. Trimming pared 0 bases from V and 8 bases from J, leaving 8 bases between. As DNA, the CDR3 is TGTGCCAGCAGCGTAGGGTACGGTACCCAGTACTTC. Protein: CASSVGYGTQYF.

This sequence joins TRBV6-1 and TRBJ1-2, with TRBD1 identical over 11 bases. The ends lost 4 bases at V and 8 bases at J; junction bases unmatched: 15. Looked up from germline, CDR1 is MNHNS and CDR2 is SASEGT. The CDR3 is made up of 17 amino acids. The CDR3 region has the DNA TGTGCCAGCAGTGCTATTTTTAGTGGACAGGGGGCGAGGGGCTACACCTTC. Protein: CASSAIFSGQGARGYTF.

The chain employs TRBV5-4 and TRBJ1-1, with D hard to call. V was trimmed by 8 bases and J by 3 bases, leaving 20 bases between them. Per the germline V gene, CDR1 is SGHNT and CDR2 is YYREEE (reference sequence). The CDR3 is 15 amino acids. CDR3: CASKPRSVRDTEAFF. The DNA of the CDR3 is TGTGCCAGTAAACCACGATCGGTTCGGGACACTGAAGCTTTCTTT.

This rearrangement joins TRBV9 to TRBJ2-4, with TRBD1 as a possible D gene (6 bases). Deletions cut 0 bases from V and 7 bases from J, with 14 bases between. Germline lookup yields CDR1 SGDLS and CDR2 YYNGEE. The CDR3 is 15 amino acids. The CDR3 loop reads CASSVAGQWENIQYF. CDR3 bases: TGTGCCAGCAGCGTAGCCGGACAGTGGGAGAACATTCAGTACTTC.

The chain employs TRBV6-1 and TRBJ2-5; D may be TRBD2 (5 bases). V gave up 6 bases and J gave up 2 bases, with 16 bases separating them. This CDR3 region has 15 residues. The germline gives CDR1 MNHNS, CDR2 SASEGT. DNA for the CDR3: TGTGCCAGCAGCCCCGGGGTAGCCCTTCAAGAGACCCAGTACTTC. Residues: CASSPGVALQETQYF.

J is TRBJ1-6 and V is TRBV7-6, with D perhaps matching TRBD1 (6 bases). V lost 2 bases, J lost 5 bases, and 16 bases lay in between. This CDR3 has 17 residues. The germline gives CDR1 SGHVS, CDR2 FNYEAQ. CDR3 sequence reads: CASSLWSGTSHNSPLHF. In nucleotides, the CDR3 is TGTGCCAGCAGCTTATGGTCGGGGACAAGTCATAATTCACCCCTCCACTTT.

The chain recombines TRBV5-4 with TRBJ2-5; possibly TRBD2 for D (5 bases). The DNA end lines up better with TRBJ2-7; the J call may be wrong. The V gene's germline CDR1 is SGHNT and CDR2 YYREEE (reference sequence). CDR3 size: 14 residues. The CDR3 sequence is CASRVAGMPYEQYF. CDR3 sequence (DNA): TGTGCCAGCAGGGTGGCGGGCATGCCCTACGAGCAGTACTTC.

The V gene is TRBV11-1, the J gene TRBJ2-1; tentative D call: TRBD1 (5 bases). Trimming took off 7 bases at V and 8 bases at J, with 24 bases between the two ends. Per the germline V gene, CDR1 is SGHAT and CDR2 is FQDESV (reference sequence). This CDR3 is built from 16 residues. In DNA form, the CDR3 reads TGTGCCAGCACCCTTAATGGCAGGGCCCAGGGCGATGAGCAGTTCTTC. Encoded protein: CASTLNGRAQGDEQFF. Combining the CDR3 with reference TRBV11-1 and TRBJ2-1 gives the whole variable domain EAEVAQSPRYKITEKSQAVAFWCDPISGHATLYWYRQILGQGPELLVQFQDESVVDDSQLPKDRFSAERLKGVDSTLKIQPAELGDSAMYLCASTLNGRAQGDEQFFGPGTRLTVL.